This record concerns one T cell receptor (beta chain) sequence. The data derive from a study of blood T cell repertoires in COVID-19. Across the whole study: The cDNA or gDNA used as material had been derived from T cells, B-cell-depleted T cells, or PBMCs.

The Seattle site enrolled patients during active infection and followed them longitudinally. V lost 5 bases to trimming and J lost 7 bases; unmatched junction nucleotides: 3. This CDR3 region has 13 residues. From germline, CDR1 is SGHTA and CDR2 FQGNSA. TCRdb's table, derived via immunoSEQ multiplex PCR, lists solely in-frame clones and lacks some. The sample has almost 400,000 clones, around 87% seen once. Material for sequencing was peripheral blood. The TCR comes from an older woman with COVID-19, enrolled during active disease. This rearrangement joins TRBV7-2 to TRBJ1-4, with 8 nucleotides matching TRBD1. The CDR3 loop is CASSPDRGEKLFF. The CDR3 nucleotides are TGTGCCAGCAGCCCCGACAGGGGTGAAAAACTGTTTTTT.